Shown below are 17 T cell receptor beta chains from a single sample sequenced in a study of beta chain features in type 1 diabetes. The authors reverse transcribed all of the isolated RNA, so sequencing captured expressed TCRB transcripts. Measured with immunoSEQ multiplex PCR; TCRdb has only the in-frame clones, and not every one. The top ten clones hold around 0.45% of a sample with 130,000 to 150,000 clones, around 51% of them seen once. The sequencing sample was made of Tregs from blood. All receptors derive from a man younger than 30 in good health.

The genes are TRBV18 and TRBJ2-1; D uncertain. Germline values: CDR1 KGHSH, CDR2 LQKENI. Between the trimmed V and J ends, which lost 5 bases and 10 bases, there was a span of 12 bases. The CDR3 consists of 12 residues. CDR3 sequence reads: CASSTDSSEQFF. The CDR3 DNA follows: TGTGCCAGCTCAACCGATAGCAGCGAGCAGTTCTTC.

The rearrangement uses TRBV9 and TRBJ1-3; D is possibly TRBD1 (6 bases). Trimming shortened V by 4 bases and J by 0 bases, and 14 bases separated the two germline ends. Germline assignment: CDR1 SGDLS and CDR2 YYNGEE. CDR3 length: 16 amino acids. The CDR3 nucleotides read TGTGCCAGCAGCACCCGACAGGAGTCCTCTGGAAACACCATATATTTT. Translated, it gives CASSTRQESSGNTIYF.

The chain's CDR3 is CASSFEAADYGYTF. The CDR3 DNA sequence: TGCGCCAGCAGCTTTGAGGCGGCGGACTATGGCTACACCTTC. The rearrangement links TRBV5-1 to TRBJ1-2, with D unclear. Trimming removed 2 bases from V and 3 bases from J, with 11 bases in between. Germline CDR1 is SGHRS and CDR2 is YFSETQ. The CDR3 extends over 14 amino acids. Complete variable domain (other parts from reference TRBV5-1 and TRBJ1-2): KAGVTQTPRYLIKTRGQQVTLSCSPISGHRSVSWYQQTPGQGLQFLFEYFSETQRNKGNFPGRFSGRQFSNSRSEMNVSTLELGDSALYLCASSFEAADYGYTFGSGTRLTVV.

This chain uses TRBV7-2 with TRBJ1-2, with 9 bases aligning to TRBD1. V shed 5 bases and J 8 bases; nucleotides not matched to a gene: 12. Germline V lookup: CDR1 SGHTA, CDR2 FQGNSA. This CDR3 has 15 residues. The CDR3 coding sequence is TGTGCCAGCAGCACTTCCAACAGGGGGCCGGGAGGCTACACCTTC. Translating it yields CASSTSNRGPGGYTF.

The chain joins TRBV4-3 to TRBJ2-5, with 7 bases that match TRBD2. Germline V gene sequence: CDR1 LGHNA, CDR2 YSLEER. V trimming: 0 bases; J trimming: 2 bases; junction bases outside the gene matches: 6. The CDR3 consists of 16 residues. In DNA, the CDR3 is TGCGCCAGCAGCCAAGATTCCGGGACTACACAAGAGACCCAGTACTTC. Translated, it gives CASSQDSGTTQETQYF.

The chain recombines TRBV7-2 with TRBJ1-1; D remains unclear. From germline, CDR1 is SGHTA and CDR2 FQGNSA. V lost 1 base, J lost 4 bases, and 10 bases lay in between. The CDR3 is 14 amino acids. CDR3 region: CASSLVEGSTEAFF. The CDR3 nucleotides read TGTGCCAGCAGCTTAGTAGAGGGATCCACTGAAGCTTTCTTT.

This CDR3 reads CASSTTGSTEAFF. The DNA of the CDR3 is TGTGCCAGCAGCACGACAGGGTCCACTGAAGCTTTCTTT. The V gene is TRBV7-3, the J gene TRBJ1-1, with 7 nucleotides matching TRBD1. The CDR3 runs to 13 residues. With V trimmed by 5 bases and J by 4 bases, 4 bases remained unmatched. The germline V gene encodes CDR1 SGHTA and CDR2 FQGTGA. Full variable domain (remainder filled in from reference TRBV7-3 and TRBJ1-1): GAGVSQTPSNKVTEKGKYVELRCDPISGHTALYWYRQSLGQGPEFLIYFQGTGAADDSGLPNDRFFAVRPEGSVSTLKIQRTERGDSAVYLCASSTTGSTEAFFGQGTRLTVV.

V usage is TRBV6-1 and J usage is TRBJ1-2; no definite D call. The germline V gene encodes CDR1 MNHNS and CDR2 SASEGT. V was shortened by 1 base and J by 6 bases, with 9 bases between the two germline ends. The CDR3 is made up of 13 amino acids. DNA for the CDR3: TGTGCCAGCAGTGAAGGGATTCGGGATGGCTACACCTTC. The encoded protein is CASSEGIRDGYTF.

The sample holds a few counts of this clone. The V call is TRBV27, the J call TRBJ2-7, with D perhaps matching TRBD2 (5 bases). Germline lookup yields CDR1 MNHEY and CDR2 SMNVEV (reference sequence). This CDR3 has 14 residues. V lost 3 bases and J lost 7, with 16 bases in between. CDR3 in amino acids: CASSFLARKGEQYF. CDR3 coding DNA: TGTGCCAGCAGTTTCTTAGCGCGAAAAGGGGAGCAGTACTTC.

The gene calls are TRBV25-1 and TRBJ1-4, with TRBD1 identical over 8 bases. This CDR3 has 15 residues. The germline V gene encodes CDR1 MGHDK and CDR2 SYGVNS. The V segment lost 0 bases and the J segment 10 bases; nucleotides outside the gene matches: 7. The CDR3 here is CASSEYGQGSGKLFF. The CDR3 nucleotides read TGTGCCAGCAGTGAATATGGACAGGGCAGCGGAAAACTGTTTTTT.

CDR3 in DNA: TGTGCCAGCTCTCTCGGAGCCGGGGGAGCTTTCTTT. This sequence encodes CASSLGAGGAFF. The gene calls are TRBV18 and TRBJ1-1; D is perhaps TRBD1 (5 bases). CDR1 and CDR2 from the germline V gene are KGHSH and LQKENI. The CDR3 has 12 residues. V lost 6 bases to trimming and J lost 10 bases, with 15 bases between them.

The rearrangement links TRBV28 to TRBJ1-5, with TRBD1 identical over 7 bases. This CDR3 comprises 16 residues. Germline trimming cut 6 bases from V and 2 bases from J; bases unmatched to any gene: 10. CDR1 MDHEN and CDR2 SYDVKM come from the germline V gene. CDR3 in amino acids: CASRTEGASRNQPQHF. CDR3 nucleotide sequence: TGTGCCAGCAGAACTGAGGGGGCGTCCCGCAATCAGCCCCAGCATTTT.

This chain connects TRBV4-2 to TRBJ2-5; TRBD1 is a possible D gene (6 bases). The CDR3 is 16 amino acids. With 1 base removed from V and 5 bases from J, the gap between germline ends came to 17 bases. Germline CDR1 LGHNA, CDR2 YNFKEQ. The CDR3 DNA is TGTGCCAGCAGCCAAGCCAATTTCCGGGACACTGAGACCCAGTACTTC. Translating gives CASSQANFRDTETQYF.

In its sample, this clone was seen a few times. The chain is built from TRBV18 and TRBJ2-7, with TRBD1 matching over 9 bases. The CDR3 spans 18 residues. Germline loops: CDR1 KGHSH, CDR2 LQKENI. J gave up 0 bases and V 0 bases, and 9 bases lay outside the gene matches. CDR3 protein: CASSPPRGTGIRSYEQYF. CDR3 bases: TGTGCCAGCTCACCACCTCGCGGGACAGGGATACGCTCCTACGAGCAGTACTTC. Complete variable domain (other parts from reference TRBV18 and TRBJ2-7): NAGVMQNPRHLVRRRGQEARLRCSPMKGHSHVYWYRQLPEEGLKFMVYLQKENIIDESGMPKERFSAEFPKEGPSILRIQQVVRGDSAAYFCASSPPRGTGIRSYEQYFGPGTRLTVT.

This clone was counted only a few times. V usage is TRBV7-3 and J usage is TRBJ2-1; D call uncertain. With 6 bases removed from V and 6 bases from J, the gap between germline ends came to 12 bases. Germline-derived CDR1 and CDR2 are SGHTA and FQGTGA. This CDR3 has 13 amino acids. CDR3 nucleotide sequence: TGTGCCAGCAGACCTCTGTCCGGCAATGAGCAGTTCTTC. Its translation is CASRPLSGNEQFF.

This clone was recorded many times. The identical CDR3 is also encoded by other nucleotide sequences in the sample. CDR3 bases: TGTGCCAGCAGCTCGGGACTAGCCCAAGAGACCCAGTACTTC. Translated, it gives CASSSGLAQETQYF. V and J are TRBV5-4 and TRBJ2-5, with 9 bases aligning to TRBD2. The CDR3 consists of 14 residues. J lost 1 base, V lost 3 bases, and 1 base had no gene match. Per the germline V gene, CDR1 is SGHNT and CDR2 is YYREEE (reference sequence).

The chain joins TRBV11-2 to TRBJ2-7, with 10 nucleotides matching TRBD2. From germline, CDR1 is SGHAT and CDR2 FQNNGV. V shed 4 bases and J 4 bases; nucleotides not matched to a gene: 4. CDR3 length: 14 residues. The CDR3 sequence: CASSSGLASYEQYF. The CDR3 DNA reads TGTGCCAGCAGCTCGGGACTAGCGTCGTACGAGCAGTACTTC.